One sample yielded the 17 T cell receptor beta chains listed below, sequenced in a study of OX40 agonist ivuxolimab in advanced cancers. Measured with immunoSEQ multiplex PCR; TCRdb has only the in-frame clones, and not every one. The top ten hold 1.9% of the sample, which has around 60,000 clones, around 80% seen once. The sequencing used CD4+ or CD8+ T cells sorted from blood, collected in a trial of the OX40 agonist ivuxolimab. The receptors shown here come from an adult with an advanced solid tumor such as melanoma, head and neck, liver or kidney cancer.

This CDR3 reads CASRSGQGDGEQYV. CDR3 DNA: TGTGCCAGCAGATCCGGACAGGGGGATGGCGAGCAGTACGTC. The rearrangement joins TRBV6-6 to TRBJ2-7, with TRBD1 matching 10 bases. This CDR3 comprises 14 residues. V gave up 6 bases and J gave up 6 bases; unmatched junction bases: 8. CDR1 and CDR2 from the germline V gene are MNHNY and SVGAGI (reference sequence).

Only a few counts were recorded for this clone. Here the CDR3 reads CASSRGQGTYGYTF. The DNA for the CDR3 is TGCGCCAGCAGCCGGGGACAGGGGACCTATGGCTACACCTTC. The genes are TRBV4-3 and TRBJ1-2; 10 bases agree with TRBD1. This CDR3 comprises 14 residues. The ends lost 4 bases at V and 4 bases at J; junction bases unmatched: 3. Germline lookup yields CDR1 LGHNA and CDR2 YSLEER.

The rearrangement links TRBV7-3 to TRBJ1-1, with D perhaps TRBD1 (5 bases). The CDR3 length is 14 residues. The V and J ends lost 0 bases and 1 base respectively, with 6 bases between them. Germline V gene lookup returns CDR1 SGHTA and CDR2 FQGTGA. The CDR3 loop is CASSLTGQNTEAFF. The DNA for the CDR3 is TGTGCCAGCAGCTTAACGGGGCAGAACACTGAAGCTTTCTTT.

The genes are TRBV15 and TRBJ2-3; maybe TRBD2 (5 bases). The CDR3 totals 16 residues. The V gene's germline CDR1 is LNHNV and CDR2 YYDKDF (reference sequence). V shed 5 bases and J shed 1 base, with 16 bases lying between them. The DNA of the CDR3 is TGTGCCACCAGCCCCAGGTGGGCGGAGGGCACAGATACGCAGTATTTT. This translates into CATSPRWAEGTDTQYF. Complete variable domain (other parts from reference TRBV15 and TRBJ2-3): DAMVIQNPRYQVTQFGKPVTLSCSQTLNHNVMYWYQQKSSQAPKLLFHYYDKDFNNEADTPDNFQSRRPNTSFCFLDIRSPGLGDTAMYLCATSPRWAEGTDTQYFGPGTRLTVL.

DNA of the CDR3: TGTGCCAGCAGCTTGCCAGGGTGGGGGAATGAAAAACTGTTTTTT. Its translation: CASSLPGWGNEKLFF. The chain employs TRBV5-4 and TRBJ1-4, with D possibly TRBD1 on 5 matching bases. V lost 1 base and J lost 5, with 12 bases in between. The CDR3 loop spans 15 amino acids. Germline CDR1 is SGHNT and CDR2 is YYREEE (reference sequence).

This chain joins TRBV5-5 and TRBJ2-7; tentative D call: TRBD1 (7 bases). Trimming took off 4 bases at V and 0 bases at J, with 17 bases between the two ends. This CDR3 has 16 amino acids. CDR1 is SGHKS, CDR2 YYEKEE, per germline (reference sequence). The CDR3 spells CASSPTAGGNSYEQYF. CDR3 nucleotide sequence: TGTGCCAGCAGCCCCACCGCAGGGGGGAACTCCTACGAGCAGTACTTC. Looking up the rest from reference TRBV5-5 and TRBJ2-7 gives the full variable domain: DAGVTQSPTHLIKTRGQQVTLRCSPISGHKSVSWYQQVLGQGPQFIFQYYEKEERGRGNFPDRFSARQFPNYSSELNVNALLLGDSALYLCASSPTAGGNSYEQYFGPGTRLTVT.

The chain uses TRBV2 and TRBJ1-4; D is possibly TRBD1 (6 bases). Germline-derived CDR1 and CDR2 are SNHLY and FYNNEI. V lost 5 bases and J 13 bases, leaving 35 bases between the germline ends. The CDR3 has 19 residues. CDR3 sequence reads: CASSPGTRGAVGSPGLLFF. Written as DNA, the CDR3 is TGTGCCAGCAGTCCCGGGACAAGAGGGGCGGTAGGGAGTCCTGGTCTACTGTTTTTT.

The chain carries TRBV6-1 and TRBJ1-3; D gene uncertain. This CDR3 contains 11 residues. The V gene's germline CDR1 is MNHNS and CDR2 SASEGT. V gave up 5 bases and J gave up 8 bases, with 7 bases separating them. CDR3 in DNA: TGTGCCAGCAGTTCTAGGTACACCATATATTTT. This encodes CASSSRYTIYF.

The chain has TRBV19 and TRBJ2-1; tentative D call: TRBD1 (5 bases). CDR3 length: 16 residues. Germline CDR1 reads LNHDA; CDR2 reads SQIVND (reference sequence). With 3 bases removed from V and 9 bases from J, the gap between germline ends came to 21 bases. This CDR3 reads CASSIRAMTSDSEQFF. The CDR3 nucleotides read TGTGCCAGTAGTATTCGGGCGATGACCTCCGACAGTGAGCAGTTCTTC.

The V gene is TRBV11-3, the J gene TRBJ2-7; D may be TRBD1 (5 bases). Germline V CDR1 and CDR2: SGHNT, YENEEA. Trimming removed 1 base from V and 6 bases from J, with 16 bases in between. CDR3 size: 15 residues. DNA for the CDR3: TGTGCCAGCAGCTTAGGTTCCCCAGGGCTAAGCGAGCAGTACGTC. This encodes CASSLGSPGLSEQYV.

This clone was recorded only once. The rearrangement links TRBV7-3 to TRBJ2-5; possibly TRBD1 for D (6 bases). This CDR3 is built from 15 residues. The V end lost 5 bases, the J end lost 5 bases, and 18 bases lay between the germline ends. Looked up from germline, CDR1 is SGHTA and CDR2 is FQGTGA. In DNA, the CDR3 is TGTGCCAGCAGCCCGGGCCCCGAGGGGGTGGAGACCCAGTACTTC. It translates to CASSPGPEGVETQYF.

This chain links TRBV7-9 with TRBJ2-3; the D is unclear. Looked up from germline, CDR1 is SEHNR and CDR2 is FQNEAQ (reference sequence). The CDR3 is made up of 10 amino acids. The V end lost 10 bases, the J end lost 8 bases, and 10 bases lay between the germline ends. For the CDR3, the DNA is TGTGCCACCGGAGTAGCTACGCAGTATTTT. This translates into CATGVATQYF.

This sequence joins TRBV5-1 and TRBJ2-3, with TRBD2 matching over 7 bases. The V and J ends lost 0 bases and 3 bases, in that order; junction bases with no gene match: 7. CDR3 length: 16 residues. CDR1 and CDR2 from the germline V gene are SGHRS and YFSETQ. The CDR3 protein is CASSLDAGAGTDTQYF. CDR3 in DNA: TGCGCCAGCAGCTTGGATGCGGGAGCGGGAACAGATACGCAGTATTTT.

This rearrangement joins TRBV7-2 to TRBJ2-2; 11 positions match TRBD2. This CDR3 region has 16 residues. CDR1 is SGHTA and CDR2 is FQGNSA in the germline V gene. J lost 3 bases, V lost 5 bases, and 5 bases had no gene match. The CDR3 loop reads CASSILAGVYTGELFF. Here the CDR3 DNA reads TGTGCCAGCAGCATACTAGCGGGAGTGTACACCGGGGAGCTGTTTTTT. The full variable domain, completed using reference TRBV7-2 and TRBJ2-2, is GAGVSQSPSNKVTEKGKDVELRCDPISGHTALYWYRQSLGQGLEFLIYFQGNSAPDKSGLPSDRFSAERTGGSVSTLTIQRTQQEDSAVYLCASSILAGVYTGELFFGEGSRLTVL.

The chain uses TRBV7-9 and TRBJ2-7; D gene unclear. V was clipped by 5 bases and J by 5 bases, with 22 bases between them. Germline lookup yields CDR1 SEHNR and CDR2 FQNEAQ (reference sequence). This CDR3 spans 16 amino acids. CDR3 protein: CASSPFGPSQAHEQYF. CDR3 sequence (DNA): TGTGCCAGCAGCCCATTCGGACCCTCCCAAGCCCACGAGCAGTACTTC. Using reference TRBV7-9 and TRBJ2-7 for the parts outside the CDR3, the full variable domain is DTGVSQNPRHKITKRGQNVTFRCDPISEHNRLYWYRQTLGQGPEFLTYFQNEAQLEKSRLLSDRFSAERPKGSFSTLEIQRTEQGDSAMYLCASSPFGPSQAHEQYFGPGTRLTVT.

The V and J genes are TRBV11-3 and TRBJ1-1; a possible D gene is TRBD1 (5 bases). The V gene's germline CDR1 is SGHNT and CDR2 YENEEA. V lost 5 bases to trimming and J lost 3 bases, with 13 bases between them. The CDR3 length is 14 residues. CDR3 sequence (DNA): TGTGCCAGCAGCGTAGGGGCTCTTTACACTGAAGCTTTCTTT. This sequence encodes CASSVGALYTEAFF.

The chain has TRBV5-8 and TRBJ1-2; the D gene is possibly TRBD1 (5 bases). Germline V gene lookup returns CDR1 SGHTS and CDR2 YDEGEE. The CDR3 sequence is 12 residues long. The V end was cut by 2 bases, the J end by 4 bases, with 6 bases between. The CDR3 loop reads CASSFQGYGYTF. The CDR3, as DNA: TGTGCCAGCAGCTTTCAGGGCTATGGCTACACCTTC.